One T cell receptor (beta chain) is described in this entry. What antigen it recognizes has not been identified. There are no base qualities to consult, and no much larger clone falls within one base. This sample is part of a study (dated by TCRdb to between 2014 and 2017). Notes on the research overall: Whether tumor-infiltrating Tregs in breast cancer are recruited from blood Tregs or converted in situ from other CD4+ T cell subsets was tested.

Full-length TCR variable regions were amplified by 5' RACE PCR using constant-region reverse primers, and then by semi-nested PCR using Nested Universal Primer A. The ReliaPrep RNA Cell Miniprep System was used to extract total RNA, which was then reverse transcribed into 5'RACE-ready cDNA with the SMARTer RACE 5'/3' Kit. Full-length TCR alpha and beta libraries were barcoded with multiplex adaptors and sequenced on an Illumina MiSeq. As for how the authors treated the data: Sequencing data were pooled across the five patients for each of nine subset-tissue groups and compared by unsupervised clustering of TCR gene usage. The Morisita-Horn index was used to calculate repertoire similarity, with shared sequences weighted by how much each contributed to each repertoire. The raw public data were reprocessed by TCRdb itself: fastp quality trimming at Q25, MiXCR clonotype calling, in-frame beta chains only. Entries are consolidated by CDR3 protein sequence, retaining the most common genes and DNA. TCRdb, not the original authors, processed these V and J calls. The sample table records about 5,400 distinct CDR3 sequences; about 50% of these occur just once. 3% to 4% of the sample belongs to the ten largest clones.

The memory CD4+ T cell population was isolated based on a CD4+CD45RO+CD25- phenotype. Tregs, naive and memory CD4+ T cells from tumor, blood and ipsilateral draining lymph nodes of about five breast cancer patients underwent full-length TCR alpha and beta sequencing. Mononuclear cells from lymph nodes or approximately 50 ml of peripheral blood were isolated by Ficoll density gradient centrifugation. Sorted cell populations were confirmed by FACS to exceed 90% purity. General study outcomes and caveats: The validation in the larger cohort was limited to a single TCR beta V-J rearrangement instead of whole repertoires. The TCR gene usage of tumor memory CD4+ T cells clustered together with blood and lymph node memory CD4+ cells and with lymph node naive CD4+ cells. Tumor-infiltrating Treg TCR alpha and beta sequences overlapped most with tumor naive CD4+ T cells, then with blood naive CD4+ T cells.

This TCR was sampled from a female donor with breast cancer. Input material: memory CD4+ T cells sorted from blood. This specimen's cell subset or site label, per the study, means: memory CD4+ T cells, CD4+CD45RO+CD25-.

The CDR3 has the sequence CSARDADSQETQYF. The DNA sequence is as follows: TGCAGTGCTAGAGATGCGGACAGCCAAGAGACCCAGTACTTC. The chain links TRBV20-1 with TRBJ2-5, with TRBD1 perhaps the D gene, on 6 matching bases. The junction shows trimming of 0 bases on V and 1 base on J, plus 9 bases between the germline ends. From a lookup of the germline V gene (reference sequence), CDR1 and CDR2 are DFQATT and SNEGSKA. Spanning cysteine to phenylalanine, the CDR3 consists of 14 amino acids. Just CDR3 DNA is preserved here, 42 bases in frame from base 1.